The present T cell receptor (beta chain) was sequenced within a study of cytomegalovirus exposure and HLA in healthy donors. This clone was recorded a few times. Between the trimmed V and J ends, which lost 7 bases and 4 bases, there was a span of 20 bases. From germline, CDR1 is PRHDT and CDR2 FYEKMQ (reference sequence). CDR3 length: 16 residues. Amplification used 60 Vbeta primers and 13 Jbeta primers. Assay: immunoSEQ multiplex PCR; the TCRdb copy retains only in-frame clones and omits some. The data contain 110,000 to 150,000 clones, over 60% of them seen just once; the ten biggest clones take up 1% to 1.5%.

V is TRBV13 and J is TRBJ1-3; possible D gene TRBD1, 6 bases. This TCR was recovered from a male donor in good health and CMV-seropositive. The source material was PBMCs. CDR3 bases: TGTGCCAGCACTTTAAAAACAGGGACGGTCGGAAACACCATATATTTT. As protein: CASTLKTGTVGNTIYF.